These 5 T cell receptor beta chains came from one sample sequenced in a study of T cell responses to AZD1222 COVID-19 vaccine. Here immunoSEQ multiplex PCR was the method, and the copy in TCRdb shows in-frame clones only, minus some. The repertoire has tens of thousands of clones, 70% to 90% of them found once; the top ten carry 4.8%. Sample: peripheral blood, taken 28 days after the second dose of the MenACWY control vaccine. Every receptor here comes from an adult who received the MenACWY meningococcal vaccine as a control.

The rearrangement uses TRBV19 and TRBJ1-5; no definite D call. The CDR3 consists of 14 residues. Germline V CDR1 and CDR2: LNHDA, SQIVND (reference sequence). The V gene lost 3 bases and the J gene lost 5 bases, with 11 bases spanning the gap. The CDR3 protein is CASSIRQSHQPQHF. CDR3 nucleotide sequence: TGTGCCAGTAGTATTAGGCAGTCACATCAGCCCCAGCATTTT.

The chain joins TRBV11-1 to TRBJ2-3; D gene ambiguous. The CDR3 runs 12 residues. Trimming took off 5 bases at V and 6 bases at J, with 9 bases between the two ends. Germline values: CDR1 SGHAT, CDR2 FQDESV (reference sequence). The CDR3 is CASSRYDDTQYF. Here the CDR3 DNA reads TGTGCCAGCAGCCGATATGACGATACGCAGTATTTT.

V usage is TRBV6-5 and J usage is TRBJ1-1, with a weak D call TRBD1 (6 bases). CDR3 length equals 14 residues. CDR1 and CDR2 from the germline V gene are MNHEY and SVGAGI. V lost 0 bases and J lost 5, with 10 bases in between. Written as DNA, the CDR3 is TGTGCCAGCAGTTACTCATCACAGGGTACTGAAGCTTTCTTT. Protein product: CASSYSSQGTEAFF.

V usage is TRBV29-1 and J usage is TRBJ2-7; perhaps TRBD2 as D (6 bases). The CDR3 totals 17 residues. Germline CDR1 and CDR2: SQVTM and ANQGSEA. Trimming took off 4 bases at V and 0 bases at J, with 22 bases between the two ends. The CDR3 region has the DNA TGCAGCGTTGGGGACCCGGAGGTACACGGGAGCTCCTACGAGCAGTACTTC. It encodes CSVGDPEVHGSSYEQYF.

In its sample, this clone was seen once. The chain carries TRBV6-4 and TRBJ2-3; the D gene could be TRBD1 or TRBD2 (5 bases each). Germline V gene lookup returns CDR1 MRHNA and CDR2 SNTAGT. Trimming took 4 bases from V and 8 from J, leaving 7 bases between them. The CDR3 consists of 11 residues. Written as DNA, the CDR3 is TGTGCCAGCAGTGGGGACGGTACGCAGTATTTT. It translates to CASSGDGTQYF.